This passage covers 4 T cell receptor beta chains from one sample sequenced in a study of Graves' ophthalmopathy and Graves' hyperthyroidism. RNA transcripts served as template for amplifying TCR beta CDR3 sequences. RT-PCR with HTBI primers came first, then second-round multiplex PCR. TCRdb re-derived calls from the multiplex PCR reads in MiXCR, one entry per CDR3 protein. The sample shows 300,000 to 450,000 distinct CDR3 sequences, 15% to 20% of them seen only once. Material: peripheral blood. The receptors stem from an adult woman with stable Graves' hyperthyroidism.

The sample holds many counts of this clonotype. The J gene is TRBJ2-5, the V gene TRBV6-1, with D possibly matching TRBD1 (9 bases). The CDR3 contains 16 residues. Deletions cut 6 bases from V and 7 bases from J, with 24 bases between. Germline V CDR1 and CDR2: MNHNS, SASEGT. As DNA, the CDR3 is TGTGCCAGCAGCCGCTATAGCGGGACAGGGCTTGTGACCCAGTACTTC. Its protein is CASSRYSGTGLVTQYF.

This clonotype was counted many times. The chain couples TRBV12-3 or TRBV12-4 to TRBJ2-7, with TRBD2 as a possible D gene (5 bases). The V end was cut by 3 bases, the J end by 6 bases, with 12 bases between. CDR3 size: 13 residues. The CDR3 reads CASSFGEPSEQYF. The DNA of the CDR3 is TGTGCCAGCAGTTTTGGGGAGCCCAGCGAGCAGTACTTC.

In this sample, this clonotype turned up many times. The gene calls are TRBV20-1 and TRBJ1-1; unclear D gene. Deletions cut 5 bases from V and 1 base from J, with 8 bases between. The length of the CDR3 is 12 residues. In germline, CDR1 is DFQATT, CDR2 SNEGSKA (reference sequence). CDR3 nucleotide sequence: TGCAGTGCTGGTACTAAGAACACTGAAGCTTTCTTT. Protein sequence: CSAGTKNTEAFF.

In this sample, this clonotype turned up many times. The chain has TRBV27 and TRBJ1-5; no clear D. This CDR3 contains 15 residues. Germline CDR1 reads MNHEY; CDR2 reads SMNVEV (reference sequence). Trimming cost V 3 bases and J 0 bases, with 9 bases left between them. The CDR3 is CASSFKGDSNQPQHF. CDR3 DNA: TGTGCCAGCAGTTTTAAAGGAGATAGCAATCAGCCCCAGCATTTT.